This paragraph covers one T cell receptor beta chain sequence. The data were taken from a study of blood T cell repertoires in COVID-19. V trimming: 2 bases; J trimming: 4 bases; junction bases outside the gene matches: 2. The germline V gene encodes CDR1 SGHRS and CDR2 YFSETQ. The CDR3 is made up of 14 amino acids. Method: immunoSEQ multiplex PCR; TCRdb's copy keeps in-frame clones and lacks some. The profile covers approximately 220,000 clones, with approximately 81% appearing a single time and approximately 5% taken by the ten largest. This clonotype originated in a woman aged 55-69 years who had recovered from COVID-19. Sequencing was performed on peripheral blood. The V call is TRBV5-1, the J call TRBJ1-4, with 7 bases aligning to TRBD1. In nucleotides, the CDR3 is TGCGCCAGCAGCTTAGACAGGGTTAATGAAAAACTGTTTTTT. Translated: CASSLDRVNEKLFF.